The 27 T cell receptor beta chains below were found in one sample sequenced in a study of T cells in localized non-small cell lung cancer. Clones were sequenced by immunoSEQ multiplex PCR, and TCRdb holds only the in-frame ones, with some missing. This table has about 59,000 clones, 80% to 95% appearing once. This specimen was peripheral blood, taken before any cancer treatment. The source of these receptors is a man between 40 and 69 years old with stage I lung adenocarcinoma.

In the case of this clone: One end of the junction fails to match germline, which may point to a read error. The rearrangement joins TRBV11-2 to TRBJ1-1; 7 bases agree with TRBD1. CDR3 length: 15 residues. Germline-derived CDR1 and CDR2 are SGHAT and FQNNGV. CDR3 in DNA: TGTGCCAGCAGCTTACTGACAGGGCTGAATACTGAAGCTTTCTTT. Its protein is CASSLLTGLNTEAFF.

In this sample, this clone turned up once. The V and J genes are TRBV12-5 and TRBJ2-7; possible D gene TRBD1, 6 bases. Trimming took off 1 base at V and 1 base at J, with 8 bases between the two ends. The V gene's germline CDR1 is LGHNT and CDR2 FRNRAP. This CDR3 contains 14 residues. The CDR3 loop reads CASGLGQASYEQYF. CDR3 DNA sequence: TGTGCTAGTGGTTTGGGACAGGCTTCCTACGAGCAGTACTTC.

The V gene is TRBV5-1, the J gene TRBJ1-2; no firm D call. Deletions cut 0 bases from V and 8 bases from J, with 14 bases between. Germline values: CDR1 SGHRS, CDR2 YFSETQ. CDR3 length: 14 residues. CDR3 protein: CASSLGGPSIGYTF. The CDR3 nucleotides are TGCGCCAGCAGCTTGGGCGGACCTTCAATAGGCTACACCTTC.

V gene TRBV5-1 combines with J gene TRBJ2-7, with TRBD2 identical over 11 bases. Unmatched junction bases numbered 8, after V lost 4 bases and J lost 5 bases. Germline lookup yields CDR1 SGHRS and CDR2 YFSETQ. This CDR3 contains 15 residues. The CDR3 coding sequence is TGCGCCAGCAGCGGGGGACTAGCGGAGATCAACGAGCAGTACTTC. It translates to CASSGGLAEINEQYF.

V and J are TRBV11-2 and TRBJ2-7; 11 nucleotides align to TRBD2. The CDR3 spans 16 residues. Losses at the gene ends were 3 bases for V and 2 bases for J; bases not matched to a gene: 6. In germline, CDR1 is SGHAT, CDR2 FQNNGV. The CDR3 spells CASSLRLAGGTYEQYF. The CDR3 DNA follows: TGTGCCAGCAGCTTGAGATTAGCGGGAGGGACCTACGAGCAGTACTTC.

This clone was seen a single time. The chain links TRBV5-1 to TRBJ2-3; no clear D gene. V shed 2 bases and J shed 3 bases, with 4 bases lying between them. From germline, CDR1 is SGHRS and CDR2 YFSETQ. There are 12 residues in the CDR3. CDR3 in DNA: TGCGCCAGCAGCTTCTCTACAGATACGCAGTATTTT. This codes for CASSFSTDTQYF.

V usage is TRBV30 and J usage is TRBJ1-3; 7 bases are a match to TRBD1. V lost 7 bases to trimming and J lost 7 bases; unmatched junction nucleotides: 10. Germline V gene data show CDR1 as GTSNPN and CDR2 as SVGIG (reference sequence). This CDR3 contains 13 residues. The CDR3 protein is CALYEQGRNTIYF. The CDR3 DNA follows: TGTGCCTTGTATGAACAGGGGCGGAACACCATATATTTT.

The sample holds a few counts of this clone. The rearrangement joins TRBV2 to TRBJ2-7; 8 positions agree with TRBD1. V gave up 6 bases and J gave up 4 bases; unmatched junction bases: 11. The CDR3 contains 15 residues. Looked up from germline, CDR1 is SNHLY and CDR2 is FYNNEI. As DNA, the CDR3 is TGTGCCAGCAGAATCCGCCTGGGACAGGAGTACGAGCAGTACTTC. Translating gives CASRIRLGQEYEQYF.

The CDR3 DNA reads as TGTGCCAGCAGCTCAGGGTCACTAGCGGGAGGGGAGCAGTTCTTC. This gives the protein CASSSGSLAGGEQFF. The genes are TRBV6-5 and TRBJ2-1; 13 bases are a match to TRBD2. CDR1 is MNHEY and CDR2 is SVGAGI in the germline V gene. CDR3 size: 15 residues. Trimming at V came to 6 bases and at J to 10 bases, leaving 9 bases not matched to a gene.

V is TRBV7-9 and J is TRBJ2-1; 9 bases align to TRBD1. The germline V gene has CDR1 SEHNR and CDR2 FQNEAQ (reference sequence). The V gene end was trimmed by 6 bases and the J gene end by 5 bases; junction bases not matched to a gene: 8. The CDR3 contains 15 residues. Here the CDR3 DNA reads TGTGCCAGCAGACCCGGGACAGGGTATGACAATGAGCAGTTCTTC. This encodes CASRPGTGYDNEQFF. The full variable domain, completed using reference TRBV7-9 and TRBJ2-1, is DTGVSQNPRHKITKRGQNVTFRCDPISEHNRLYWYRQTLGQGPEFLTYFQNEAQLEKSRLLSDRFSAERPKGSFSTLEIQRTEQGDSAMYLCASRPGTGYDNEQFFGPGTRLTVL.

The chain joins TRBV4-1 to TRBJ2-4; D is perhaps TRBD2 (6 bases). The CDR3 sequence is 15 residues long. V lost 3 bases and J lost 0, with 9 bases in between. Germline CDR1 is MGHRA and CDR2 is YSYEKL. This chain's CDR3 is CASSQVGLAKNIQYF. For the CDR3, the DNA is TGCGCCAGCAGCCAGGTGGGACTAGCCAAAAACATTCAGTACTTC.

The chain uses TRBV7-9 and TRBJ2-7; TRBD2 matches 10 bases. This CDR3 region has 14 residues. Germline lookup yields CDR1 SEHNR and CDR2 FQNEAQ (reference sequence). Unmatched junction bases numbered 3, after V lost 6 bases and J lost 1 base. Written as DNA, the CDR3 is TGTGCCAGCAGGGCTAGCGGGGGTTCCTACGAGCAGTACTTC. It yields the protein CASRASGGSYEQYF.

This clone is medium-sized in the sample. V usage is TRBV25-1 and J usage is TRBJ2-1, with D perhaps matching TRBD1 or TRBD2 (6 bases each). Trimming left V 3 bases short and J 3 bases short, with 12 bases between. The CDR3 loop spans 15 amino acids. Germline lookup yields CDR1 MGHDK and CDR2 SYGVNS. The CDR3 here is CASSETGGNYNEQFF. The CDR3, as DNA: TGTGCCAGCAGTGAGACAGGCGGGAACTACAATGAGCAGTTCTTC.

The genes are TRBV2 and TRBJ1-5; D is perhaps TRBD1 (5 bases). V was pared by 5 bases and J by 1 base, with 9 bases between. The CDR3 sequence is 14 residues long. Germline V gene sequence: CDR1 SNHLY, CDR2 FYNNEI. CDR3 bases: TGTGCCAGCAGTTTACGACAGAGCAATCAGCCCCAGCATTTT. Encoded protein: CASSLRQSNQPQHF. The whole variable domain, remainder taken from reference TRBV2 and TRBJ1-5, is EPEVTQTPSHQVTQMGQEVILRCVPISNHLYFYWYRQILGQKVEFLVSFYNNEISEKSEIFDDQFSVERPDGSNFTLKIRSTKLEDSAMYFCASSLRQSNQPQHFGDGTRLSIL.

The CDR3 is CASRGGGPDTQYF. CDR3 nucleotide sequence: TGTGCCAGCAGAGGCGGGGGCCCAGATACGCAGTATTTT. The V call is TRBV2, the J call TRBJ2-3; the D gene is possibly TRBD2 (7 bases). Trimming took off 6 bases at V and 4 bases at J, with 11 bases between the two ends. The CDR3 has 13 residues. The V gene's germline CDR1 is SNHLY and CDR2 FYNNEI.

The J gene is TRBJ2-2, the V gene TRBV29-1, with D perhaps TRBD1 or TRBD2 (5 bases each). V shed 7 bases and J shed 6 bases, with 12 bases lying between them. Germline values: CDR1 SQVTM, CDR2 ANQGSEA. The CDR3 is 12 residues long. This CDR3 is CSAGTSPGELFF. DNA for the CDR3: TGCAGCGCCGGGACGTCCCCCGGGGAGCTGTTTTTT.

This chain connects TRBV18 to TRBJ1-5; TRBD1 might be the D (6 bases). The V and J ends lost 4 bases and 5 bases respectively, with 18 bases between them. The CDR3 loop spans 16 amino acids. Germline CDR1 and CDR2: KGHSH and LQKENI. The CDR3 region has the DNA TGTGCCAGCTCACTCCGACAGGCGCAAGCCGATCAGCCCCAGCATTTT. Its protein product is CASSLRQAQADQPQHF.

The chain uses TRBV7-2 and TRBJ2-5, with 8 bases that match TRBD2. Trimming cost V 4 bases and J 1 base; bases outside gene matches: 5. Germline V gene lookup returns CDR1 SGHTA and CDR2 FQGNSA. The length of the CDR3 is 15 residues. CDR3 amino acids: CASSSRRGGQETQYF. The CDR3 coding sequence is TGTGCCAGCAGCTCCCGTCGGGGGGGCCAAGAGACCCAGTACTTC.

As to this clone: A read error may produce the germline difference seen at one junction end. The V gene is TRBV6-1, the J gene TRBJ2-7; 7 bases line up with TRBD2. This CDR3 region has 16 residues. CDR1 is MNHNS and CDR2 is SASEGT in the germline V gene. The CDR3 DNA follows: TGTGCCAGCACTGAAGGGGTACTAGCGCCATACTACGAGCAGTACTTC. Protein product: CASTEGVLAPYYEQYF.

The rearrangement uses TRBV5-1 and TRBJ1-2; TRBD1 matches 7 bases. The germline CDR1 and CDR2 sequences are SGHRS and YFSETQ. After removal of 3 bases from V and 2 bases from J, the junction contained 1 base not matched to a gene. This CDR3 is 13 amino acids long. CDR3 coding DNA: TGCGCCAGCAGCTCGGGACAGAACTATGGCTACACCTTC. As protein: CASSSGQNYGYTF.

The V gene is TRBV30, the J gene TRBJ2-2; D unclear. Germline CDR1 is GTSNPN and CDR2 is SVGIG (reference sequence). CDR3 length equals 13 residues. Between the trimmed V and J ends, which lost 6 bases and 9 bases, there was a span of 17 bases. The CDR3 region has the DNA TGTGCCTGCCCAGATGGTAGTAGCCGGGAGCTGTTTTTT. Residues: CACPDGSSRELFF.

This clone was observed a few times. The rearrangement uses TRBV6-5 and TRBJ1-1, with 7 bases that match TRBD1. The CDR3 sequence is 15 residues long. Germline lookup yields CDR1 MNHEY and CDR2 SVGAGI. V gave up 5 bases and J gave up 1 base; unmatched junction bases: 7. The CDR3 DNA reads TGTGCCAGCAGTAGACCCGGGACAGCGAACACTGAAGCTTTCTTT. Translated, it gives CASSRPGTANTEAFF.

The chain carries TRBV7-3 and TRBJ2-2; TRBD2 matches 12 bases. With V trimmed by 1 base and J by 6 bases, 15 bases remained unmatched. Germline assignment: CDR1 SGHTA and CDR2 FQGTGA. The length of the CDR3 is 20 residues. CDR3 amino acids: CASSLNPYSRTSGTSGELFF. CDR3 DNA sequence: TGTGCCAGCAGCTTAAATCCCTACTCACGGACTAGCGGGACATCCGGGGAGCTGTTTTTT.

The DNA for the CDR3 is TGCAGCGTGGGAGGACTAGTGGATACGCAGTATTTT. It codes for CSVGGLVDTQYF. V usage is TRBV29-1 and J usage is TRBJ2-3; 7 positions agree with TRBD2. Germline values: CDR1 SQVTM, CDR2 ANQGSEA. Unmatched junction bases numbered 6, after V lost 6 bases and J lost 6 bases. The CDR3 is made up of 12 amino acids.

By sample fraction, this clone is medium-sized (0.01 to 0.1%). J is TRBJ2-1 and V is TRBV15, with a possible D match to TRBD2 (5 bases). Trimming stripped 0 bases from V and 8 bases from J, with 8 bases between. The germline CDR1 and CDR2 sequences are LNHNV and YYDKDF (reference sequence). The CDR3 is made up of 13 amino acids. The CDR3 DNA reads TGTGCCACCAGCAGAGAGGAGGCCGATGAGCAGTTCTTC. The encoded protein is CATSREEADEQFF.

The chain joins TRBV2 to TRBJ2-2; 10 nucleotides match TRBD2. Germline trimming cut 7 bases from V and 1 base from J; bases unmatched to any gene: 6. Germline values: CDR1 SNHLY, CDR2 FYNNEI. CDR3 length equals 16 residues. This CDR3 is CASNLGLAVNTGELFF. The DNA for the CDR3 is TGTGCCAGCAATTTAGGACTAGCGGTGAACACCGGGGAGCTGTTTTTT.

This rearrangement joins TRBV27 to TRBJ2-7, with 10 bases fitting TRBD2. The CDR3 contains 19 residues. Trimming at V came to 2 bases and at J to 4 bases, leaving 17 bases not matched to a gene. CDR1 MNHEY and CDR2 SMNVEV come from the germline V gene (reference sequence). In DNA form, the CDR3 reads TGTGCCAGCAGTTTACGACAGGGAAAGGGACTAGCGACCCGGTACGAGCAGTACTTC. Translating it yields CASSLRQGKGLATRYEQYF.